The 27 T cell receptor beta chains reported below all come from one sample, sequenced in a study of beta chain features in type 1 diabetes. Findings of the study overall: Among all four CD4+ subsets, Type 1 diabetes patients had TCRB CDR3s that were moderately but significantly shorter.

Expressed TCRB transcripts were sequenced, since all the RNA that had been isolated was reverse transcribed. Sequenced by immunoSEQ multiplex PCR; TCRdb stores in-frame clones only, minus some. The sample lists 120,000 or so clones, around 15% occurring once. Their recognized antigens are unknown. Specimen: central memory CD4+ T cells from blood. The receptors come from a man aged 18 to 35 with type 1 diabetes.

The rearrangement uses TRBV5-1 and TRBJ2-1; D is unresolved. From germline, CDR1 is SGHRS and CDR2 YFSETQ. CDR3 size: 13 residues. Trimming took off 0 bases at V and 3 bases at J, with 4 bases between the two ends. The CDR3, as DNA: TGCGCCAGCAGCTTGGGACTCTACAATGAGCAGTTCTTC. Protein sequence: CASSLGLYNEQFF. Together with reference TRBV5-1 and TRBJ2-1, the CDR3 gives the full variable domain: KAGVTQTPRYLIKTRGQQVTLSCSPISGHRSVSWYQQTPGQGLQFLFEYFSETQRNKGNFPGRFSGRQFSNSRSEMNVSTLELGDSALYLCASSLGLYNEQFFGPGTRLTVL.

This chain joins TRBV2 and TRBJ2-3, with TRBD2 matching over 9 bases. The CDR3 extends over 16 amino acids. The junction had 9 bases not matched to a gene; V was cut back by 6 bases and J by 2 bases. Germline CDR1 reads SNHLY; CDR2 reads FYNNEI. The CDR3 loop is CASSRLASGITDTQYF. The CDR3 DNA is TGTGCCAGCAGCCGTCTGGCTAGCGGGATCACAGATACGCAGTATTTT.

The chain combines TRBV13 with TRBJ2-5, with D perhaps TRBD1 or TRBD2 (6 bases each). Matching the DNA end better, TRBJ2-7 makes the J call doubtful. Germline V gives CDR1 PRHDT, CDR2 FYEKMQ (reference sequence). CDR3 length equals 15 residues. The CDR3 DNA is TGTGCCAGCAGCTCAGGGGTGGGAGGTCCCTACGAGCAGTACTTC. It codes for CASSSGVGGPYEQYF.

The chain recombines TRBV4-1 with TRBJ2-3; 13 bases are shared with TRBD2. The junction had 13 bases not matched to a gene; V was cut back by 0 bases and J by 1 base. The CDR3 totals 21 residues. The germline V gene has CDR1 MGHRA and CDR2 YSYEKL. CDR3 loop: CASSQDRGGLAGTPGTDTQYF. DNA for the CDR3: TGCGCCAGCAGCCAAGATCGGGGGGGACTAGCGGGGACCCCTGGCACAGATACGCAGTATTTT.

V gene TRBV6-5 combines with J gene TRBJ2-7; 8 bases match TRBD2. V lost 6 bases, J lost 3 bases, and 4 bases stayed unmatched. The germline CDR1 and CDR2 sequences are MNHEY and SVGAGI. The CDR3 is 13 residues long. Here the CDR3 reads CASRTLADYEQYF. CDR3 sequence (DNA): TGTGCCAGCAGAACACTAGCGGACTACGAGCAGTACTTC.

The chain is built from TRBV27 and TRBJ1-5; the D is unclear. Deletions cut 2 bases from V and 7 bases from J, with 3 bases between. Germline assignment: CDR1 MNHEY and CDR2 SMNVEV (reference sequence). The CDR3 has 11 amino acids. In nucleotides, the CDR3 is TGTGCCAGCAGTTTAAAACAGCCCCAGCATTTT. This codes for CASSLKQPQHF.

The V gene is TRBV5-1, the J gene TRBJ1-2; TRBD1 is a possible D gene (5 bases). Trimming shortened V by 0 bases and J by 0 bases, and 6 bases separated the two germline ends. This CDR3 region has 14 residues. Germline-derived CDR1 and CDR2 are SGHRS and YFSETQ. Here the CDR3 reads CASSLGGANYGYTF. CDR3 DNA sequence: TGCGCCAGCAGCTTGGGAGGGGCTAACTATGGCTACACCTTC.

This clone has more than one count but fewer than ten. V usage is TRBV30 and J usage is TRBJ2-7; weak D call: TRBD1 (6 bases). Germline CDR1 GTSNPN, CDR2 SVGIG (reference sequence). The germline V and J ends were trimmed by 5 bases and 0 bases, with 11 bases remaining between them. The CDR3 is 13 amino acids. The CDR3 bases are TGTGCCTGGGGGAACAGGGTCTCCTACGAGCAGTACTTC. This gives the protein CAWGNRVSYEQYF.

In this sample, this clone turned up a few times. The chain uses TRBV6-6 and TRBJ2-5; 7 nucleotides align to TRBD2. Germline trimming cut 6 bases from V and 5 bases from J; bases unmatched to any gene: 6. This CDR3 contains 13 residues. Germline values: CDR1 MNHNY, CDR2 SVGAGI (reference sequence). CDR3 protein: CASRSQGGETQYF. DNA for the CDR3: TGTGCCAGCAGAAGCCAGGGAGGGGAGACCCAGTACTTC.

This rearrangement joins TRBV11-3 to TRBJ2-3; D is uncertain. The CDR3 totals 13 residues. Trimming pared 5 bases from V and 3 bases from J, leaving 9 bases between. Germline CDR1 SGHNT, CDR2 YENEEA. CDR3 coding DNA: TGTGCCAGCAGCCTAAAGGTGACAGATACGCAGTATTTT. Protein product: CASSLKVTDTQYF.

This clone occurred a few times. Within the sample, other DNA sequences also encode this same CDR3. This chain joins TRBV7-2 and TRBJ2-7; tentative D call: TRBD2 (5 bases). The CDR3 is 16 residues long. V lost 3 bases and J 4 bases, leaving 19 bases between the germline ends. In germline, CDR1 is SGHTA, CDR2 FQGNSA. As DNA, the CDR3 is TGTGCCAGCAGCTTCTCTGGTCTGGGGAGAGGGTACGAGCAGTACTTC. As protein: CASSFSGLGRGYEQYF.

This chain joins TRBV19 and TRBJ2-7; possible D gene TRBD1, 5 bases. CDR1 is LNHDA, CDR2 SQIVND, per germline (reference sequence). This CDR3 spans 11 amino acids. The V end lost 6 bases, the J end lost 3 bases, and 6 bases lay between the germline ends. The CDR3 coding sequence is TGTGCCAGTAGAACAGGCTACGAGCAGTACTTC. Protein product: CASRTGYEQYF.

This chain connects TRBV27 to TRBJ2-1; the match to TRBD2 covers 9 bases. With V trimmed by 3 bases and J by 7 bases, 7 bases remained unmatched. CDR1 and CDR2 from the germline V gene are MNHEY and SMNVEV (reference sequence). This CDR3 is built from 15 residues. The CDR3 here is CASSLIQREVNEQFF. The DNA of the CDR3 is TGTGCCAGCAGTTTGATACAGCGGGAGGTGAATGAGCAGTTCTTC.

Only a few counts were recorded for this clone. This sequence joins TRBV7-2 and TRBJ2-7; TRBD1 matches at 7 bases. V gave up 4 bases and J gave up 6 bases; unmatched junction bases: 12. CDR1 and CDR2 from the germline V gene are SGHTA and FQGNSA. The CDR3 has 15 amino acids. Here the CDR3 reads CASSSPTGWQGEQYF. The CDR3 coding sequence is TGTGCCAGCAGCTCACCGACAGGGTGGCAGGGCGAGCAGTACTTC.

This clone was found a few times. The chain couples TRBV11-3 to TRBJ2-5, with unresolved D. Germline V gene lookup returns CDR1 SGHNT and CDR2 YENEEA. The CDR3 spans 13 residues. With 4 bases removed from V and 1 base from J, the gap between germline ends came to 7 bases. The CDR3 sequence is CASSSNSQETQYF. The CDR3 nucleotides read TGTGCCAGCAGCTCAAATTCCCAAGAGACCCAGTACTTC.

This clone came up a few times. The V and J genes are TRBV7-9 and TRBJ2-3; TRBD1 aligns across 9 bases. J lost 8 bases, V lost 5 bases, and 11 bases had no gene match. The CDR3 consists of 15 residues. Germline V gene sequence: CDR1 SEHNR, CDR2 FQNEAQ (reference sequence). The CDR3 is CASSDTGTGIATQYF. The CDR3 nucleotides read TGTGCCAGCAGCGATACCGGGACAGGGATCGCTACGCAGTATTTT. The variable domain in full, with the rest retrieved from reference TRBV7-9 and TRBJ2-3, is DTGVSQNPRHKITKRGQNVTFRCDPISEHNRLYWYRQTLGQGPEFLTYFQNEAQLEKSRLLSDRFSAERPKGSFSTLEIQRTEQGDSAMYLCASSDTGTGIATQYFGPGTRLTVL.

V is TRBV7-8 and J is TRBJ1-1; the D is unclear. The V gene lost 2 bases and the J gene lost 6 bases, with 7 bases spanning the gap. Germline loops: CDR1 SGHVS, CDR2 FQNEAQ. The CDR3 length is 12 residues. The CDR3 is CASSLSRPEAFF. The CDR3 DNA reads TGTGCCAGCAGCTTATCTCGTCCTGAAGCTTTCTTT.

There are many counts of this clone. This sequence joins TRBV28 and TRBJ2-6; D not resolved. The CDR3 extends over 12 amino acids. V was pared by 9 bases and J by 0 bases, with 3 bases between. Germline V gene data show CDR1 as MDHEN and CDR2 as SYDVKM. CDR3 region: CASASGANVLTF. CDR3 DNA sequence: TGTGCCAGTGCCTCTGGGGCCAACGTCCTGACTTTC.

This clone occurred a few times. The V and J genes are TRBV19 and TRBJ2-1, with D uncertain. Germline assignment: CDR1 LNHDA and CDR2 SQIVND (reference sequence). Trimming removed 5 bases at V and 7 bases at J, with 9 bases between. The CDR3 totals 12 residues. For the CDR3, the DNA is TGTGCCAGTAGTGCGCGACGGAATGAGCAGTTCTTC. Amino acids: CASSARRNEQFF.

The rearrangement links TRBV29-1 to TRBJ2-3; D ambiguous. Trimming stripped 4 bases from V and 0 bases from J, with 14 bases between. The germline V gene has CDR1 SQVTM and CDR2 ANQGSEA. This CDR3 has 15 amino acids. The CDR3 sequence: CSVVRSDPSTDTQYF. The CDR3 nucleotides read TGCAGCGTTGTTAGGTCAGACCCTAGCACAGATACGCAGTATTTT.

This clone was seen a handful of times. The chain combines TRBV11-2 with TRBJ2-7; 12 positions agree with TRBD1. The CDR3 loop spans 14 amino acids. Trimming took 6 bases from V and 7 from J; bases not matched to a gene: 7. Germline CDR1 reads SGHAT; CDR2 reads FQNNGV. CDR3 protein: CASRPGTGGDEQYF. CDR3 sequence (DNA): TGTGCCAGCAGGCCCGGGACAGGGGGCGATGAGCAGTACTTC. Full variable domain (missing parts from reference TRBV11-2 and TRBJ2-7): EAGVAQSPRYKIIEKRQSVAFWCNPISGHATLYWYQQILGQGPKLLIQFQNNGVVDDSQLPKDRFSAERLKGVDSTLKIQPAKLEDSAVYLCASRPGTGGDEQYFGPGTRLTVT.

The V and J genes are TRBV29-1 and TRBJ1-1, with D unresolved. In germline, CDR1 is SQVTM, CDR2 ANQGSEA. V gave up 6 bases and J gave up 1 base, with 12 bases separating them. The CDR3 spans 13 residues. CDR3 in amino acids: CSVNPTTNTEAFF. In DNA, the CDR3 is TGCAGCGTGAACCCCACAACGAACACTGAAGCTTTCTTT.

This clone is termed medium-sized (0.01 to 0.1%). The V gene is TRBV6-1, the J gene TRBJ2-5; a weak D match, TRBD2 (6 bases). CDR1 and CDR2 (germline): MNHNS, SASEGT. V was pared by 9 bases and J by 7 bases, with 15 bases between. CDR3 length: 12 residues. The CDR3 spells CASTGTGVTQYF. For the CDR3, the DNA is TGTGCCAGTACCGGGACGGGAGTGACCCAGTACTTC.

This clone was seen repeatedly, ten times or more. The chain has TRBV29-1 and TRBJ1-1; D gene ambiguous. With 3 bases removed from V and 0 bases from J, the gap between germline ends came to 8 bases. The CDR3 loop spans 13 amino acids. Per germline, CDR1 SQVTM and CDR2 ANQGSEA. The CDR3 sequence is CSVEDWMNTEAFF. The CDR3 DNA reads TGCAGCGTTGAGGATTGGATGAACACTGAAGCTTTCTTT. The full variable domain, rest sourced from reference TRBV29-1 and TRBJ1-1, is SAVISQKPSRDICQRGTSLTIQCQVDSQVTMMFWYRQQPGQSLTLIATANQGSEATYESGFVIDKFPISRPNLTFSTLTVSNMSPEDSSIYLCSVEDWMNTEAFFGQGTRLTVV.

In nucleotides, the CDR3 is TGTGCCAGCAGCTTGAGGCAGGGCGCGGGGCAGTTCTTC. This encodes CASSLRQGAGQFF. This chain uses TRBV5-6 with TRBJ2-1, with D possibly called TRBD1 or TRBD2 (5 bases each). The CDR3 extends over 13 amino acids. Germline CDR1 SGHDT, CDR2 YYEEEE. V dropped 1 base and J dropped 12 bases, with 14 bases sitting between them.

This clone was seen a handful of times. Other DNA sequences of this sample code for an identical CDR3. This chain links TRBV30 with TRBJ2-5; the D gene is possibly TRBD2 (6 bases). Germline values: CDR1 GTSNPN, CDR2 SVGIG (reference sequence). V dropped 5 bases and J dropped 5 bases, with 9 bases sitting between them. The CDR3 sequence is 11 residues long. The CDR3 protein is CAWAGGETQYF. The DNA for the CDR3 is TGTGCCTGGGCAGGAGGGGAGACCCAGTACTTC.

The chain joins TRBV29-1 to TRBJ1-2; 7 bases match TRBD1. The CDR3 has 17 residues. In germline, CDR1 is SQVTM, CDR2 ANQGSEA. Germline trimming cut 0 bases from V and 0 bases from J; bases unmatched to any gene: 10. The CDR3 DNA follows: TGCAGCGTTGAAGAATTCAGGGGGGCGGGAGCTAACTATGGCTACACCTTC. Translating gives CSVEEFRGAGANYGYTF.